Each of the 25 T cell receptor beta chains below was sequenced from the same sample in a study of shared clonotypes between healthy human individuals. Only in-frame clones appear in the TCRdb table, and some are missing; sequencing was by immunoSEQ multiplex PCR. This table has about 2 million clones, over 85% appearing once. It was CD45RO-negative cells, positively selected for CCR7, that made up naive CD8 cells, with terminally differentiated effector memory CD45RA+ cells excluded. Sequenced material: naive CD8+ T cells sorted from blood. These receptors all stem from a man between 18 and 35 years old in good health.

DNA for the CDR3: TGTGCCAGCAGTTCCCGGACAGGTGCCATGAACACTGAAGCTTTCTTT. As protein: CASSSRTGAMNTEAFF. The chain carries TRBV27 and TRBJ1-1; the match to TRBD1 covers 7 bases. Germline V CDR1 and CDR2: MNHEY, SMNVEV (reference sequence). The CDR3 extends over 16 amino acids. V lost 4 bases to trimming and J lost 0 bases; unmatched junction nucleotides: 8.

J is TRBJ2-1 and V is TRBV2; D not resolved. Per germline, CDR1 SNHLY and CDR2 FYNNEI. The CDR3 has 16 amino acids. The V and J ends lost 2 bases and 12 bases respectively, with 23 bases between them. CDR3 nucleotide sequence: TGTGCCAGCAGTGAATACATAGAATACGATCAAGTGGTGCAGTTCTTC. Protein: CASSEYIEYDQVVQFF.

This clone was picked up one time. The rearrangement links TRBV5-1 to TRBJ1-2; D unclear. This CDR3 comprises 14 residues. The germline CDR1 and CDR2 sequences are SGHRS and YFSETQ. V lost 0 bases to trimming and J lost 6 bases, with 12 bases between them. CDR3 in DNA: TGCGCCAGCAGCTTGGCCACGGCAGGCAATGGCTACACCTTC. Its protein is CASSLATAGNGYTF. Full variable domain (remainder filled in from reference TRBV5-1 and TRBJ1-2): KAGVTQTPRYLIKTRGQQVTLSCSPISGHRSVSWYQQTPGQGLQFLFEYFSETQRNKGNFPGRFSGRQFSNSRSEMNVSTLELGDSALYLCASSLATAGNGYTFGSGTRLTVV.

This clone was detected only a few times. This chain links TRBV10-2 with TRBJ2-2, with no clear D. Germline V gives CDR1 WSHSY, CDR2 SAAADI. V lost 3 bases and J lost 7, with 6 bases in between. This CDR3 has 12 residues. CDR3 protein: CASSEYGGELFF. Written as DNA, the CDR3 is TGCGCCAGCAGTGAATACGGCGGGGAGCTGTTTTTT.

This chain joins TRBV7-9 and TRBJ2-4; tentative D call: TRBD2 (5 bases). This CDR3 has 16 residues. CDR1 and CDR2 from the germline V gene are SEHNR and FQNEAQ (reference sequence). V shed 1 base and J shed 1 base, with 11 bases lying between them. CDR3 bases: TGTGCCAGCAGCTTAGTAGAGGGTTCGGCCAAAAACATTCAGTACTTC. This gives the protein CASSLVEGSAKNIQYF.

The chain recombines TRBV9 with TRBJ2-7; D uncertain. The V and J ends lost 0 bases and 7 bases respectively, with 11 bases between them. This CDR3 contains 13 residues. Germline assignment: CDR1 SGDLS and CDR2 YYNGEE. The CDR3 DNA reads TGTGCCAGCAGCGTAGAAACCCGTTTGGAGCAGTACTTC. Amino acids: CASSVETRLEQYF.

This chain connects TRBV4-1 to TRBJ2-4; no clear D gene. The length of the CDR3 is 16 residues. Trimming took off 0 bases at V and 0 bases at J, with 9 bases between the two ends. Germline values: CDR1 MGHRA, CDR2 YSYEKL. The CDR3, as DNA: TGCGCCAGCAGCCAAGATGTTGGGTTAGCCAAAAACATTCAGTACTTC. Translation gives CASSQDVGLAKNIQYF.

This clone was counted once. The chain couples TRBV30 to TRBJ1-2, with D hard to call. The CDR3 covers 13 residues. Deletions cut 1 base from V and 4 bases from J, with 10 bases between. CDR1 GTSNPN and CDR2 SVGIG come from the germline V gene (reference sequence). The DNA of the CDR3 is TGTGCCTGGAGTGATGTGGCCTTCTATGGCTACACCTTC. It yields the protein CAWSDVAFYGYTF. Together with reference TRBV30 and TRBJ1-2, the CDR3 gives the full variable domain: SQTIHQWPATLVQPVGSPLSLECTVEGTSNPNLYWYRQAAGRGLQLLFYSVGIGQISSEVPQNLSASRPQDRQFILSSKKLLLSDSGFYLCAWSDVAFYGYTFGSGTRLTVV.

The chain uses TRBV5-1 and TRBJ2-7, with D tentatively TRBD1 (6 bases). The V and J ends lost 4 bases and 0 bases respectively, with 14 bases between them. The CDR3 covers 15 residues. Germline CDR1 is SGHRS and CDR2 is YFSETQ. CDR3 protein: CASSRRQESSYEQYF. The DNA for the CDR3 is TGCGCCAGCAGCAGGCGACAGGAGAGCTCCTACGAGCAGTACTTC.

V and J are TRBV5-1 and TRBJ2-7; TRBD2 is a possible D gene (6 bases). In germline, CDR1 is SGHRS, CDR2 YFSETQ. V lost 0 bases, J lost 6 bases, and 16 bases lay in between. This CDR3 is built from 15 residues. CDR3 sequence reads: CASSLVAGPHGEQYF. The CDR3 coding sequence is TGCGCCAGCAGCTTGGTTGCGGGGCCCCACGGCGAGCAGTACTTC.

The chain uses TRBV1 and TRBJ2-7. TRBV1 is recorded as a pseudogene. This CDR3 contains 11 residues. As DNA, the CDR3 is TGCACGGCTGGGGAAGCCTACGAGCAGTACTTC. Its protein is CTAGEAYEQYF.

The V gene is TRBV5-4, the J gene TRBJ1-2; possible D gene TRBD1, 5 bases. This CDR3 comprises 14 residues. Germline V gene sequence: CDR1 SGHNT, CDR2 YYREEE (reference sequence). Trimming took off 6 bases at V and 9 bases at J, with 21 bases between the two ends. DNA of the CDR3: TGTGCCAGCACCCTCGGAACAGGCCTCTTGAGCTACACCTTC. It specifies CASTLGTGLLSYTF.

The genes are TRBV25-1 and TRBJ1-1; 8 positions agree with TRBD1. This CDR3 has 17 residues. V shed 4 bases, J shed 1 base, and the junction held 11 bases outside the gene matches. Germline lookup yields CDR1 MGHDK and CDR2 SYGVNS. In DNA, the CDR3 is TGTGCCAGCAGTGCGAACAGGGGGAGGTCCGGGAACACTGAAGCTTTCTTT. It codes for CASSANRGRSGNTEAFF.

V and J are TRBV7-2 and TRBJ2-5; 7 nucleotides agree with TRBD2. Trimming removed 5 bases from V and 5 bases from J; junction bases left unmatched: 11. CDR1 is SGHTA, CDR2 FQGNSA, per germline. This CDR3 spans 15 amino acids. The CDR3 DNA reads TGTGCCAGCAGCCCAAGGACTAGGGGCGGGGAGACCCAGTACTTC. Translating gives CASSPRTRGGETQYF.

With respect to this clone: Other DNA sequences of this sample code for an identical CDR3. The rearrangement uses TRBV27 and TRBJ1-5, with 7 bases that match TRBD1. Germline values: CDR1 MNHEY, CDR2 SMNVEV (reference sequence). CDR3 length: 14 residues. Trimming at V came to 7 bases and at J to 0 bases, leaving 3 bases not matched to a gene. Written as DNA, the CDR3 is TGTGCCAGCACCTCAGGGGGTAGCAATCAGCCCCAGCATTTT. Translation gives CASTSGGSNQPQHF.

The V and J genes are TRBV6-5 and TRBJ2-3; a possible D gene is TRBD1 (5 bases). V was clipped by 2 bases and J by 1 base, with 10 bases between them. This CDR3 has 15 residues. Germline values: CDR1 MNHEY, CDR2 SVGAGI. Written as DNA, the CDR3 is TGTGCCAGCAGTTACCTCTGGGGCGGCACAGATACGCAGTATTTT. It encodes CASSYLWGGTDTQYF.

V gene TRBV19 combines with J gene TRBJ2-1; D is perhaps TRBD1 or TRBD2 (5 bases each). The CDR3 has 13 amino acids. CDR1 is LNHDA, CDR2 SQIVND, per germline (reference sequence). V was trimmed by 9 bases and J by 4 bases, leaving 13 bases between them. CDR3 protein: CASKTRGYNEQFF. The CDR3 DNA sequence: TGTGCCAGCAAAACGAGGGGTTACAATGAGCAGTTCTTC.

The chain employs TRBV27 and TRBJ2-3, with 7 bases that match TRBD2. The CDR3 extends over 16 amino acids. The J segment lost 4 bases and the V segment lost 4 bases, leaving 11 bases of the junction unmatched. Germline lookup yields CDR1 MNHEY and CDR2 SMNVEV (reference sequence). The DNA of the CDR3 is TGTGCCAGCAGTTACTCTAGCGGCGGGGCGGCAGATACGCAGTATTTT. Its protein is CASSYSSGGAADTQYF.

Note on this clone: The sample carries other DNA sequences with the same CDR3. The chain carries TRBV9 and TRBJ2-1; D unclear. The CDR3 loop spans 12 amino acids. Trimming cost V 3 bases and J 7 bases, with 8 bases left between them. The germline V gene encodes CDR1 SGDLS and CDR2 YYNGEE. The CDR3: CASSAQENEQFF. The CDR3 DNA sequence: TGTGCCAGCAGCGCGCAGGAGAATGAGCAGTTCTTC. Full variable domain (rest looked up from reference TRBV9 and TRBJ2-1): DSGVTQTPKHLITATGQRVTLRCSPRSGDLSVYWYQQSLDQGLQFLIQYYNGEERAKGNILERFSAQQFPDLHSELNLSSLELGDSALYFCASSAQENEQFFGPGTRLTVL.

The chain couples TRBV19 to TRBJ1-6; D is ambiguous. The CDR3 has 14 residues. Trimming stripped 1 base from V and 7 bases from J, with 8 bases between. Germline V gene lookup returns CDR1 LNHDA and CDR2 SQIVND (reference sequence). The CDR3 loop is CASSIAAENSPLHF. CDR3 nucleotide sequence: TGTGCCAGTAGTATAGCCGCGGAGAATTCACCCCTCCACTTT.

The chain has TRBV19 and TRBJ1-2, with D possibly TRBD1 on 6 matching bases. The V and J ends lost 0 bases and 8 bases respectively, with 16 bases between them. The germline V gene encodes CDR1 LNHDA and CDR2 SQIVND (reference sequence). This CDR3 has 15 residues. The CDR3 DNA sequence: TGTGCCAGTAGTATAGATCGCGGAGGGGGAGAAGGCTACACCTTC. It codes for CASSIDRGGGEGYTF.

The V and J genes are TRBV6-1 and TRBJ2-1; D possibly matches TRBD1 or TRBD2 (5 bases each). Germline CDR1 is MNHNS and CDR2 is SASEGT. CDR3 length: 14 residues. V was trimmed by 8 bases and J by 6 bases, leaving 17 bases between them. This chain's CDR3 is CASLGDSFTNEQFF. The CDR3, as DNA: TGTGCCAGCCTGGGGGATTCCTTCACCAATGAGCAGTTCTTC.

The CDR3 loop is CASSSRHGLDSPLHF. The DNA of the CDR3 is TGTGCCAGCAGTTCCCGACATGGGTTGGATTCACCCCTCCACTTT. The chain joins TRBV27 to TRBJ1-6; D is unresolved. The germline V and J ends were trimmed by 4 bases and 8 bases, with 15 bases remaining between them. From germline, CDR1 is MNHEY and CDR2 SMNVEV (reference sequence). This CDR3 is built from 15 residues.

This clone was seen just once. The chain couples TRBV7-9 to TRBJ2-7; TRBD1 aligns across 7 bases. CDR1 and CDR2 (germline): SEHNR, FQNEAQ (reference sequence). V dropped 4 bases and J dropped 6; count of bases not matched to a gene: 9. This CDR3 has 14 amino acids. The CDR3 loop reads CASSSTGTEPEQYF. CDR3 bases: TGTGCCAGCAGCTCCACCGGGACAGAACCCGAGCAGTACTTC.

V gene TRBV9 combines with J gene TRBJ2-2, with D possibly TRBD1 on 7 matching bases. Germline CDR1 SGDLS, CDR2 YYNGEE. Between the trimmed V and J ends, which lost 4 bases and 5 bases, there was a span of 18 bases. This CDR3 spans 16 amino acids. The DNA of the CDR3 is TGTGCCAGCAGCATGGTACCAGGGGGAGGAACCGGGGAGCTGTTTTTT. It specifies CASSMVPGGGTGELFF.